Listed below are T cell receptor beta chains from one sample, sequenced in a study of CD8 T cells in ankylosing spondylitis. TCRdb processed the 5' RACE reads anew with MiXCR; each CDR3 protein has one entry. The sample gives 250,000 or so distinct CDR3 sequences, more than 20% of which show up once; over 0.55% is in the top ten. Material for sequencing was blood, either unsorted or a sorted T cell fraction (not recorded which). All receptors derive from a male donor with ankylosing spondylitis or in good health (not recorded which). CDR3s include the opening cysteine and the closing phenylalanine or tryptophan. D genes are given only for firm matches. The size entry is marked missing in some rows and otherwise reads once, few, many or a size class.

d_gene	abundance	len	v_gene	j_gene	CDR3aa	CDR3nt
NA	NA	13	TRBV27	TRBJ2-5	CASGTDRRGTQYF	TGTGCCAGCGGAACCGACAGGAGGGGGACCCAGTACTTC
TRBD1	few	17	TRBV19	TRBJ2-7	CASSSHPWRDRGYEQYF	TGTGCCAGTAGTTCCCATCCTTGGAGGGACAGGGGATACGAGCAGTACTTC
NA	once	14	TRBV6-1	TRBJ1-4	CASSEAGSDEKLFF	TGTGCCAGCAGTGAAGCGGGCAGCGATGAAAAACTGTTTTTT
NA	many	15	TRBV12-3/TRBV12-4	TRBJ2-7	CASSPRRGGVGEQYF	TGTGCCAGCAGCCCTCGGAGGGGGGGGGTGGGCGAGCAGTACTTC
NA	NA	14	TRBV5-5	TRBJ2-3	CASSPPLAPDTQYF	TGTGCCAGCAGCCCCCCACTAGCACCAGATACGCAGTATTTT
NA	few	13	TRBV20-1	TRBJ2-2	CSAREVGTGELFF	TGCAGTGCACGTGAGGTCGGGACCGGGGAGCTGTTTTTT
NA	many	12	TRBV28	TRBJ2-7	CASSSAELNRYF	TGTGCCAGCAGTTCCGCCGAATTGAATCGGTACTTC
TRBD1	NA	15	TRBV20-1	TRBJ1-2	CSASHGQGVNYGYTF	TGCAGTGCTAGCCATGGACAGGGAGTAAACTATGGCTACACCTTC
NA	many	14	TRBV20-1	TRBJ2-5	CSARSGQRLETQYF	TGCAGTGCTAGGTCAGGACAGAGACTCGAGACCCAGTACTTC
NA	NA	19	TRBV18	TRBJ2-6	CASSQGQTALGSGANVLTF	TGTGCCAGCTCACAAGGACAGACGGCTTTGGGGTCTGGGGCCAACGTCCTGACTTTC
NA	few	12	TRBV2	TRBJ1-1	CASSDRSTEAFF	TGTGCCAGCAGTGATAGGTCCACTGAAGCTTTCTTT
TRBD1	NA	13	TRBV10-3	TRBJ2-2	CAIKTGVTGELFF	TGTGCCATAAAGACAGGGGTCACCGGGGAGCTGTTTTTT
TRBD1	NA	15	TRBV25-1	TRBJ1-4	CASSDTQGAGEKLFF	TGTGCCAGCAGCGACACTCAGGGGGCAGGCGAAAAACTGTTTTTT
NA	NA	14	TRBV12-3/TRBV12-4	TRBJ2-3	CASSPSSVKDTQYF	TGTGCCAGCAGTCCTTCTAGCGTAAAAGATACGCAGTATTTT
NA	many	10	TRBV20-1	TRBJ2-3	CSAIEDTQYF	TGCAGTGCTATTGAAGATACGCAGTATTTT
TRBD1	many	15	TRBV7-2	TRBJ2-5	CASSPQGQGVETQYF	TGTGCCAGCAGCCCCCAGGGACAGGGAGTAGAGACCCAGTACTTC
TRBD2	NA	17	TRBV4-2	TRBJ2-3	CASSQGGLAGSRDTQYF	TGTGCCAGCAGCCAAGGCGGACTAGCGGGGTCGAGGGATACGCAGTATTTT
NA	NA	14	TRBV5-1	TRBJ2-7	CASSLELLSYEQYF	TGCGCCAGCAGCTTGGAGCTACTCTCCTACGAGCAGTACTTC
NA	many	14	TRBV10-3	TRBJ2-4	CATQDGLAKNIQYF	TGTGCCACCCAGGACGGATTAGCCAAAAACATTCAGTACTTC
NA	few	16	TRBV2	TRBJ2-7	CASRGGAVSGSYEQYF	TGTGCCAGCAGGGGGGGAGCGGTTAGTGGCTCCTACGAGCAGTACTTC
NA	NA	14	TRBV20-1	TRBJ2-7	CSASSEGYGYEQYF	TGCAGTGCTAGCTCCGAGGGATACGGCTACGAGCAGTACTTC
NA	many	12	TRBV29-1	TRBJ2-2	CSVEGPTGELFF	TGCAGCGTTGAGGGGCCCACCGGGGAGCTGTTTTTT
NA	NA	16	TRBV20-1	TRBJ1-5	CSASFSTASRNQPQHF	TGCAGTGCTAGTTTCTCTACAGCGTCCAGGAATCAGCCCCAGCATTTT
NA	NA	12	TRBV20-1	TRBJ1-2	CSALDSPLGYTF	TGCAGTGCTCTGGACAGCCCTCTCGGCTACACCTTC
TRBD1	many	15	TRBV29-1	TRBJ2-1	CSVDGDRDSYNEQFF	TGCAGCGTTGATGGTGACAGGGATTCCTACAATGAGCAGTTCTTC
NA	NA	13	TRBV12-3/TRBV12-4	TRBJ2-7	CASSQDTPYEQYF	TGTGCCAGCAGCCAGGACACCCCCTACGAGCAGTACTTC
NA	NA	12	TRBV6-5	TRBJ2-5	CAVGELGETQYF	TGTGCTGTAGGGGAGTTGGGAGAGACCCAGTACTTC
TRBD2	few	15	TRBV7-9	TRBJ2-5	CASSRSGGAEETQYF	TGTGCCAGCAGCAGAAGCGGGGGGGCGGAAGAGACCCAGTACTTC
NA	many	18	TRBV12-3/TRBV12-4	TRBJ1-1	CASSLFMTWGSLNTEAFF	TGTGCCAGCAGTTTATTTATGACGTGGGGCAGCTTGAACACTGAAGCTTTCTTT
NA	NA	14	TRBV10-2	TRBJ2-7	CASSEGRVAYEQYF	TGCGCCAGCAGTGAGGGCAGGGTGGCCTACGAGCAGTACTTC
NA	NA	13	TRBV7-7	TRBJ2-5	CASSPMGEETQYF	TGTGCCAGCAGCCCGATGGGGGAAGAGACCCAGTACTTC
TRBD1	many	15	TRBV12-3/TRBV12-4	TRBJ1-2	CASSFIGTGGSGYTF	TGTGCCAGCAGTTTTATCGGGACAGGGGGATCTGGCTACACCTTC
NA	NA	18	TRBV12-2	TRBJ2-7	CASRSRKGTRRISYEQYF	TGTGCAAGTCGATCCCGAAAGGGGACCAGACGGATCTCCTACGAGCAGTACTTC
NA	few	12	TRBV12-3/TRBV12-4	TRBJ2-5	CASSLSVGTQYF	TGTGCCAGCAGTTTGAGCGTGGGGACCCAGTACTTC
TRBD2	NA	18	TRBV20-1	TRBJ2-1	CSAESGTSGGASYNEQFF	TGCAGTGCTGAGTCCGGGACTAGCGGGGGTGCCTCCTACAATGAGCAGTTCTTC
TRBD1	NA	13	TRBV29-1	TRBJ1-1	CSASGQGAPEAFF	TGCAGCGCCTCGGGACAGGGGGCCCCGGAAGCTTTCTTT
NA	many	14	TRBV11-1	TRBJ1-1	CASNLGDTNTEAFF	TGTGCCAGCAACCTGGGGGACACGAACACTGAAGCTTTCTTT
TRBD1	NA	13	TRBV12-3/TRBV12-4	TRBJ1-5	CASSLSQGAVYHF	TGTGCCAGCAGTTTATCACAGGGGGCCGTCTACCATTTT
NA	few	14	TRBV20-1	TRBJ2-6	CSARLRGGANVLTF	TGCAGTGCTAGGTTGAGGGGGGGGGCCAACGTCCTGACTTTC
NA	many	15	TRBV20-1	TRBJ2-5	CSASPGSGLQETQYF	TGCAGTGCCTCCCCTGGGAGCGGACTACAAGAGACCCAGTACTTC
TRBD2	NA	16	TRBV20-1	TRBJ2-1	CSALGPAGGKYNEQFF	TGCAGTGCTCTAGGGCCAGCGGGGGGAAAATACAATGAGCAGTTCTTC
NA	NA	14	TRBV6-1	TRBJ1-6	CASRPGGPNSPLHF	TGTGCCAGCAGGCCCGGAGGACCCAATTCACCCCTCCACTTT
NA	NA	11	TRBV10-3	TRBJ2-2	CASERTGELFF	TGTGCCAGCGAGCGGACCGGGGAGCTGTTTTTT
NA	many	14	TRBV6-1	TRBJ2-7	CASSVQGSSYEQYF	TGTGCCAGCAGTGTCCAGGGGAGCTCCTACGAGCAGTACTTC
NA	many	12	TRBV20-1	TRBJ2-5	CSARRSEGTQYF	TGCAGTGCTAGACGCTCCGAAGGGACCCAGTACTTC
TRBD1	many	13	TRBV5-1	TRBJ1-5	CASSPTGNQPQHF	TGCGCCAGCAGCCCGACAGGGAATCAGCCCCAGCATTTT
NA	many	15	TRBV5-1	TRBJ1-3	CASSLEDGSGNTIYF	TGCGCCAGCAGCCTGGAGGATGGCTCTGGAAACACCATATATTTT
NA	few	12	TRBV6-5	TRBJ2-7	CASSSTMDEQYF	TGTGCCAGCAGTTCAACAATGGACGAGCAGTACTTC
NA	few	12	TRBV6-6	TRBJ2-1	CASNSQGSEQFF	TGTGCCAGCAACAGCCAGGGATCTGAGCAGTTCTTC